This T cell receptor (beta chain) came from a study of blood T cell repertoires in COVID-19. Study-wide background: Specimens from acute and convalescent COVID-19 originated in the United States, Italy and Spain. The cDNA or gDNA used as material had been derived from T cells, B-cell-depleted T cells, or PBMCs.

Trimming took 3 bases from V and 8 from J, leaving 29 bases between them. Germline V gene lookup returns CDR1 MDHEN and CDR2 SYDVKM. CDR3 size: 20 residues. A few counts support this clone. Per the study methods: The authors estimated nucleated cell counts from reference gene primer amplification. TCRdb's copy holds only in-frame clones and misses some; the assay was immunoSEQ multiplex PCR. The V and J calls and clone size are taken from that table; D and trimming were inferred from the DNA. The sample shows tens of thousands of clones, around 87% of them seen only once. This chain joins TRBV28 and TRBJ1-6; D is unclear. The sequenced sample consisted of peripheral blood. The TCR originated in a human donor with active COVID-19. The donor label of this sample is uncertain. The CDR3 spells CASSLRFGSKNTRVDSPLHF. CDR3 DNA sequence: TGTGCCAGCAGTTTGCGGTTTGGGTCCAAAAATACGCGAGTGGATTCACCCCTCCACTTT.